These 21 T cell receptor beta chains came from one sample sequenced in a study of CD8 T cells in Susac syndrome. cDNA came from about 0.5 to 1 ug RNA primed by random hexamers. TCRdb recomputed calls from the immunoSEQ multiplex PCR reads with MiXCR, one row per CDR3 protein. Of roughly 160,000 distinct CDR3 sequences detected, over 85% appear once; the ten largest clones hold over 0.12%. The material sequenced was CD4+ T cells from PBMCs. The source is a human donor in good health.

The genes are TRBV18 and TRBJ2-5; D not resolved. The CDR3 is 13 amino acids. Germline V lookup: CDR1 KGHSH, CDR2 LQKENI. The ends were cut back, 0 bases at V and 1 base at J, with 3 bases in the middle. The CDR3 DNA sequence: TGTGCCAGCTCACCACCAGTCCAAGAGACCCAGTACTTC. Amino acids: CASSPPVQETQYF.

The chain employs TRBV20-1 and TRBJ1-6; D gene unclear. The germline V gene encodes CDR1 DFQATT and CDR2 SNEGSKA (reference sequence). The CDR3 extends over 13 amino acids. V was shortened by 8 bases and J by 5 bases, with 13 bases between the two germline ends. CDR3 sequence reads: CSPGSRDNSPLHF. The CDR3 coding sequence is TGCAGTCCGGGAAGTAGGGATAATTCACCCCTCCACTTT.

The chain uses TRBV7-2 and TRBJ2-2; D is undetermined. The germline V gene has CDR1 SGHTA and CDR2 FQGNSA. This CDR3 spans 12 amino acids. Trimming pared 1 base from V and 7 bases from J, leaving 4 bases between. This CDR3 reads CASSLDIGELFF. DNA for the CDR3: TGTGCCAGCAGCTTAGATATCGGGGAGCTGTTTTTT.

This rearrangement joins TRBV7-2 to TRBJ1-2; the D gene is possibly TRBD1 (5 bases). Trimming pared 5 bases from V and 8 bases from J, leaving 15 bases between. The CDR3 spans 13 residues. CDR1 is SGHTA and CDR2 is FQGNSA in the germline V gene. The CDR3 nucleotides are TGTGCCAGCAGCCCTATCTCCGGGGGAGGCTACACCTTC. As protein: CASSPISGGGYTF.

The chain recombines TRBV7-2 with TRBJ2-1; D perhaps matches TRBD2 (5 bases). The CDR3 extends over 15 amino acids. The germline CDR1 and CDR2 sequences are SGHTA and FQGNSA. V was trimmed by 4 bases and J by 8 bases, leaving 18 bases between them. The CDR3 region is CASSSTTRWIDEQFF. The CDR3 region has the DNA TGTGCCAGCAGCTCAACTACTAGATGGATCGATGAGCAGTTCTTC.

The chain carries TRBV20-1 and TRBJ1-2; D unresolved. The germline V gene encodes CDR1 DFQATT and CDR2 SNEGSKA (reference sequence). This CDR3 is built from 11 residues. V was pared by 1 base and J by 4 bases, with 4 bases between. The CDR3 sequence is CSARASYGYTF. CDR3 nucleotides: TGCAGTGCTAGAGCATCCTATGGCTACACCTTC.

This clonotype has only a few counts. The CDR3 coding sequence is TGTGCCAGCAGTCCCGACAGGTATAATGAGCAGTTCTTC. Its protein product is CASSPDRYNEQFF. V and J are TRBV12-3 or TRBV12-4 and TRBJ2-1; perhaps TRBD1 as D (6 bases). Trimming left V 5 bases short and J 7 bases short, with 12 bases between. This CDR3 contains 13 residues.

V gene TRBV6-2 or TRBV6-3 combines with J gene TRBJ1-5; TRBD1 might be the D (6 bases). The CDR3 contains 15 residues. V was shortened by 3 bases and J by 2 bases, with 11 bases between the two germline ends. CDR1 MNHEY and CDR2 SVGEGT come from the germline V gene. CDR3 loop: CASSYPQGRNQPQHF. In nucleotides, the CDR3 is TGTGCCAGCAGTTATCCACAGGGTCGCAATCAGCCCCAGCATTTT.

The chain has TRBV30 and TRBJ2-7; D unclear. The CDR3 runs to 14 residues. Per germline, CDR1 GTSNPN and CDR2 SVGIG (reference sequence). The germline V and J ends were trimmed by 1 base and 5 bases, with 15 bases remaining between them. The CDR3 sequence: CAWSGRWSDHEQYF. CDR3 DNA sequence: TGTGCCTGGAGTGGCCGTTGGAGCGACCACGAGCAGTACTTC.

The chain joins TRBV20-1 to TRBJ2-3; TRBD2 might be the D (5 bases). The CDR3 runs 16 residues. Germline V gene sequence: CDR1 DFQATT, CDR2 SNEGSKA (reference sequence). V was shortened by 0 bases and J by 3 bases, with 16 bases between the two germline ends. CDR3 region: CSARDPRLDSTDTQYF. CDR3 coding DNA: TGCAGTGCTAGAGATCCCCGTTTGGACTCGACAGATACGCAGTATTTT.

The chain employs TRBV20-1 and TRBJ2-1; D is unresolved. Trimming took 6 bases from V and 0 from J, leaving 12 bases between them. CDR1 and CDR2 from the germline V gene are DFQATT and SNEGSKA (reference sequence). The CDR3 is made up of 14 amino acids. The DNA of the CDR3 is TGCAGTGCCCGCCATAGGAGCTCCTACAATGAGCAGTTCTTC. Protein sequence: CSARHRSSYNEQFF.

The sample holds one count of this clonotype. This chain joins TRBV15 and TRBJ2-7; D unresolved. Germline CDR1 and CDR2: LNHNV and YYDKDF (reference sequence). Trimming took 0 bases from V and 2 from J, leaving 8 bases between them. The CDR3 extends over 14 amino acids. The chain's CDR3 is CATSRDSGPYEQYF. The CDR3 DNA reads TGTGCCACCAGCAGAGATTCAGGACCCTACGAGCAGTACTTC.

V is TRBV4-3 and J is TRBJ1-6; tentative D call: TRBD1 (5 bases). Trimming stripped 1 base from V and 7 bases from J, with 17 bases between. Per germline, CDR1 LGHNA and CDR2 YSLEER. The CDR3 runs 17 residues. The CDR3 nucleotides are TGCGCCAGCAGCCAAGGGATTAAGGGGCAAGGCAATTCACCCCTCCACTTT. Protein product: CASSQGIKGQGNSPLHF.

The V gene is TRBV11-2, the J gene TRBJ2-7; TRBD1 matches 9 bases. Germline V gene data show CDR1 as SGHAT and CDR2 as FQNNGV. CDR3 size: 16 residues. J gave up 5 bases and V 1 base, and 9 bases lay outside the gene matches. The CDR3 DNA reads as TGTGCCAGCAGCTTAGCGTTTACAGGGGGCCGCGACGAGCAGTACTTC. As protein: CASSLAFTGGRDEQYF.

V is TRBV20-1 and J is TRBJ1-1; D possibly corresponds to TRBD1 (5 bases). CDR1 DFQATT and CDR2 SNEGSKA come from the germline V gene (reference sequence). The CDR3 length is 13 residues. Trimming took off 3 bases at V and 5 bases at J, with 13 bases between the two ends. CDR3 residues: CSASGSKGTEAFF. For the CDR3, the DNA is TGCAGTGCTAGCGGGTCGAAGGGGACTGAAGCTTTCTTT.

The chain joins TRBV15 to TRBJ1-2; unclear D gene. The V gene's germline CDR1 is LNHNV and CDR2 YYDKDF (reference sequence). Trimming stripped 0 bases from V and 7 bases from J, with 12 bases between. The CDR3 is 14 amino acids. CDR3 protein: CATSRDEKGLGYTF. The DNA for the CDR3 is TGTGCCACCAGCAGAGATGAGAAGGGTCTTGGCTACACCTTC.

This chain uses TRBV6-5 with TRBJ2-5; D gene unclear. V was cut by 4 bases and J by 5 bases, with 20 bases left in between. The CDR3 totals 16 residues. Germline assignment: CDR1 MNHEY and CDR2 SVGAGI. CDR3 nucleotide sequence: TGTGCCAGCAGTTCCCCGCGCGGTCCTGGGCGGGAGACCCAGTACTTC. This translates into CASSSPRGPGRETQYF.

This rearrangement joins TRBV27 to TRBJ2-2; 7 bases line up with TRBD1. Trimming removed 10 bases from V and 7 bases from J; junction bases left unmatched: 15. The CDR3 runs 15 residues. The germline gives CDR1 MNHEY, CDR2 SMNVEV (reference sequence). The CDR3 is CAIRKGASVDGELFF. In DNA form, the CDR3 reads TGTGCCATCCGAAAGGGGGCCTCGGTTGACGGGGAGCTGTTTTTT.

The J gene is TRBJ2-7, the V gene TRBV7-2; weak D call: TRBD2 (5 bases). Germline assignment: CDR1 SGHTA and CDR2 FQGNSA. V lost 1 base and J 0 bases, leaving 10 bases between the germline ends. CDR3 size: 15 residues. This CDR3 reads CASSLGASPSYEQYF. The CDR3 region has the DNA TGTGCCAGCAGCTTAGGGGCTAGCCCCTCCTACGAGCAGTACTTC.

Of note for this clonotype: Compared with germline, one end of the junction differs, possibly owing to a read error. V is TRBV30 and J is TRBJ1-2; D is undetermined. Germline CDR1 reads GTSNPN; CDR2 reads SVGIG (reference sequence). The CDR3 spans 13 residues. The CDR3 reads CASSSGSLYGYTF. CDR3 DNA sequence: TGTGCCTCGAGTTCCGGGTCCCTCTATGGCTACACCTTC.

This chain links TRBV6-5 with TRBJ2-5, with D perhaps TRBD1 (5 bases). The germline V gene encodes CDR1 MNHEY and CDR2 SVGAGI. Trimming stripped 2 bases from V and 1 base from J, with 8 bases between. The CDR3 sequence is 14 residues long. The CDR3: CASSYQGSQETQYF. In DNA form, the CDR3 reads TGTGCCAGCAGTTACCAGGGATCCCAAGAGACCCAGTACTTC.